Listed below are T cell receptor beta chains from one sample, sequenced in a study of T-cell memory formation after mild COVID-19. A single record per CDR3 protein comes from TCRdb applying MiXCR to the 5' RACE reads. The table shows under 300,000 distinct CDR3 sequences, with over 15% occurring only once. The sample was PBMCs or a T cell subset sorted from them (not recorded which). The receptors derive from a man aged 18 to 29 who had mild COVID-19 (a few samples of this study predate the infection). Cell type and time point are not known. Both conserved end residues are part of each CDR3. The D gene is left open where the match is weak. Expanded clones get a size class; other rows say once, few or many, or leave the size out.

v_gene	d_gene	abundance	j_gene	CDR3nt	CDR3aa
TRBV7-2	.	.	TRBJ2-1	TGTGCCAGCAGCTTAGCATGGCCCACGGATGAGCAGTTCTTC	CASSLAWPTDEQFF
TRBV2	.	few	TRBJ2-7	TGTGCCAGCAGTGGGCAGGGAAAATACGAGCAGTACTTC	CASSGQGKYEQYF
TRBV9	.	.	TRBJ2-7	TGTGCCAGCAGTCCGGGGGGCGCGGGGGAGCAGTACTTC	CASSPGGAGEQYF
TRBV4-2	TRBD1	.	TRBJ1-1	TGTGCCAGCAGCCAAGATCACAGGGGAAGGATGAACACTGAAGCTTTCTTT	CASSQDHRGRMNTEAFF
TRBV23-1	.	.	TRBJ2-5	TGCGCCAGCATATTTCTGGTATTCCAAGAGACCCAGTACTTC	CASIFLVFQETQYF
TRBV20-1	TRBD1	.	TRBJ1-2	TGCAGTGCGGGCGGACAGGGGGTTAGTACCTATGGCTACACCTTC	CSAGGQGVSTYGYTF
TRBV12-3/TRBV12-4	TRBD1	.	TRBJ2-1	TGTGCCAGCAGAGGGGAACAGGGGGACAATGAGCAGTTCTTC	CASRGEQGDNEQFF
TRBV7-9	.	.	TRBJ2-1	TGTGCCAGCAGCTTACGCCCAGGGAGATACAATGAGCAGTTCTTC	CASSLRPGRYNEQFF
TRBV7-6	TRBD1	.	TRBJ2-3	TGTGCCAGCAGTTTAGGCTCACAGGGGACAAACACAGATACGCAGTATTTT	CASSLGSQGTNTDTQYF
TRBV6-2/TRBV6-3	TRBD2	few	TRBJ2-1	TGTGCCAGCTCCGGGACTAGAATTGGTGAGCAGTTCTTC	CASSGTRIGEQFF
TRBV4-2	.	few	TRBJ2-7	TGTGCCAGCAGCCAACCGGAAGTCCAGTCCCACGAGCAGTACTTC	CASSQPEVQSHEQYF
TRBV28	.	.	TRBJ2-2	TGTGCCAGCAGTTTATGGGCCAGGACCACCGGGGAGCTGTTTTTT	CASSLWARTTGELFF
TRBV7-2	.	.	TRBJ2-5	TGTGCCAGCAGCATCAAAGTTGGGTCAAAAGGCCAAGAGACCCAGTACTTC	CASSIKVGSKGQETQYF
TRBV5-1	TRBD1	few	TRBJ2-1	TGCGCCAGCAGCTGGCAGTTCGGGACAGGGGACAATGAGCAGTTCTTC	CASSWQFGTGDNEQFF
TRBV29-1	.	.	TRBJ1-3	TGCAGCGTCGTAGGACTTCTCTCTGGAAACACCATATATTTT	CSVVGLLSGNTIYF
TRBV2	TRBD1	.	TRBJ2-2	TGTGCCAGCAGCAGGACAGGGGCGGCCGGGGAGCTGTTTTTT	CASSRTGAAGELFF
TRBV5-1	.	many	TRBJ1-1	TGCGCCAGCAGCTTGCAACGGAACACTGAAGCTTTCTTT	CASSLQRNTEAFF
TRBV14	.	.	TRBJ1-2	TGTGCCAGCAGCCGGCCGGGGACCAATCCCTATGGCTACACCTTC	CASSRPGTNPYGYTF
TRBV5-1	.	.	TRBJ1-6	TGCGCCAGCAGCGGCGGGACAATCTATAATTCACCCCTCCACTTT	CASSGGTIYNSPLHF
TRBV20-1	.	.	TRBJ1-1	TGCAGTGCTAGTAGGTCGAACACTGAAGCTTTCTTT	CSASRSNTEAFF
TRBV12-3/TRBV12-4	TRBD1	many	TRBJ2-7	TGTGCCAGCAGTCTCACAGGGGGCGAGCAGTACTTC	CASSLTGGEQYF
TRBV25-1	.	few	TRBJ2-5	TGTGCCAGCAGTGAATACGGAGGGGGAGAGACCCAGTACTTC	CASSEYGGGETQYF
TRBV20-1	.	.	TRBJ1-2	TGCAGTGTATGGAGTGGGGGACGGTATGGCTACACCTTC	CSVWSGGRYGYTF
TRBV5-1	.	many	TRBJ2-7	TGCGCCAGCAGCCTAGGGCAGTTACAAGGCGAGCAGTACTTC	CASSLGQLQGEQYF
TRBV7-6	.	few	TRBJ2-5	TGTGCCAGCAGCTTAGGTAGCTGGGCGGAGACCCAGTACTTC	CASSLGSWAETQYF
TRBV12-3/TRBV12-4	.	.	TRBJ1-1	TGTGCCAGCAGTTTAAAAGGGGGAGTCGAAGCTTTCTTT	CASSLKGGVEAFF
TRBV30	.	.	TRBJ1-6	TGTGCCTGGAGTAGGGGCAGTGGGTCACCCCTCCACTTT	CAWSRGSGSPLHF
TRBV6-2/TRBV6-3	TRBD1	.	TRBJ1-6	TGTGCCAGCAGTTCGACAGGGGGCTATTCACCCCTCCACTTT	CASSSTGGYSPLHF
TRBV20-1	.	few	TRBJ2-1	TGCAGTGCTAGTGGTCGGGGGCTTTACTACAATGAGCAGTTCTTC	CSASGRGLYYNEQFF
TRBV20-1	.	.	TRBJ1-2	TGCAGTGCGGCAGGACCTAACTATGGCTACACCTTC	CSAAGPNYGYTF
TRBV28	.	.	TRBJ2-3	TGTGCCATCTTATCTGGGGGCACAGATACGCAGTATTTT	CAILSGGTDTQYF
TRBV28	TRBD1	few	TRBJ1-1	TGTGCCAGCAGTTTCCAGGGGGTGACGGCTTTCTTT	CASSFQGVTAFF
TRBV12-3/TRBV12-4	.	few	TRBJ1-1	TGTGCCAGCAGTGATACAGGGATGGGGGCTGATGAAGCTTTCTTT	CASSDTGMGADEAFF
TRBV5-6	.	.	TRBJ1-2	TGTGCCAGCAGCTTGGAGGGAGCTAACTATGGCTACACCTTC	CASSLEGANYGYTF
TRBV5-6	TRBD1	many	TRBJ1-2	TGTGCCAGCAGCTTGGGACAGGGGAACTATGGCTACACCTTC	CASSLGQGNYGYTF
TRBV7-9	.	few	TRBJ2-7	TGTGCCAGCAGGGGCGGGGTTATCTACGAGCAGTACTTC	CASRGGVIYEQYF
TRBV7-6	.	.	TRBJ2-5	TGTGCCAGCAGCTTATCCTTCGGGGTTCAAGAGACCCAGTACTTC	CASSLSFGVQETQYF
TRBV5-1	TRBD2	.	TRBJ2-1	TGCGCCAGCAGCCCCGAGGGGCGGGGGGACTTTAATGAGCAGTTCTTC	CASSPEGRGDFNEQFF
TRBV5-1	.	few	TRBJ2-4	TGCGCCAGCAGTAATGGGGCTATAGAAGCCAAAAACATTCAGTACTTC	CASSNGAIEAKNIQYF
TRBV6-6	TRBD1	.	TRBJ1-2	TGTGCCAGCAGTCTGGACAGGGGGCAGGATGGCTACACCTTC	CASSLDRGQDGYTF
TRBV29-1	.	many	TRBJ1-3	TGCAGCGCCGGGGGGCCAGGAAACTCTGGAAACACCATATATTTT	CSAGGPGNSGNTIYF
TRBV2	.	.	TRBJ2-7	TGTGCCAGCAGCCCATCCCCTGGAGGGATCCACGAGCAGTACTTC	CASSPSPGGIHEQYF
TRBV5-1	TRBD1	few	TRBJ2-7	TGCGCCAGCAGCGGGACAGGGGAGGGAGAGCAGTACTTC	CASSGTGEGEQYF
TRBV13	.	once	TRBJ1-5	TGTGCCAGCAGCTTGGGGTATAGCAATCAGCCCCAGCATTTT	CASSLGYSNQPQHF